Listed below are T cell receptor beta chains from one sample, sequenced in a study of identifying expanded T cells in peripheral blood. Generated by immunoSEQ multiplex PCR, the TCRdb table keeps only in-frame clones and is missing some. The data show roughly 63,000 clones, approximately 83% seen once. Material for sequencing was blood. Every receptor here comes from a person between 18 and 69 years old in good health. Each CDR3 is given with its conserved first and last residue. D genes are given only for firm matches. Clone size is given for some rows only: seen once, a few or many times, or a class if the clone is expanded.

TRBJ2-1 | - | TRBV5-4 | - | CASSLDGRSYNEQFF | TGTGCCAGCAGCTTGGACGGACGCTCCTACAATGAGCAGTTCTTC
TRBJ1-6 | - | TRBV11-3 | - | CASSLEAHGKVTSPLHF | TGTGCCAGCAGCTTAGAAGCCCATGGAAAGGTGACCTCACCCCTCCACTTT
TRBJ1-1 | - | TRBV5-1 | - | CASSYRLNTEAFF | TGCGCCAGCAGCTACAGGCTGAACACTGAAGCTTTCTTT
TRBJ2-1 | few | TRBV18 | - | CASSPGGSPNEQFF | TGTGCCAGCTCACCAGGAGGGAGCCCAAATGAGCAGTTCTTC
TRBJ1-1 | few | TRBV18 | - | CASSPRGPKNTEAFF | TGTGCCAGCTCACCCCGGGGACCTAAGAACACTGAAGCTTTCTTT
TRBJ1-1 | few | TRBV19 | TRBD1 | CASKEGQLATEAFF | TGTGCCAGTAAGGAGGGACAGTTAGCCACTGAAGCTTTCTTT
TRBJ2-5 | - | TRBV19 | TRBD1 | CASSPPGTGGVGETQYF | TGTGCCAGTAGTCCCCCCGGGACAGGGGGCGTTGGGGAGACCCAGTACTTC
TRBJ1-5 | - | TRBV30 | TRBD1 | CAWTDRGPGQPQHF | TGTGCCTGGACAGACAGGGGGCCGGGACAGCCCCAGCATTTT
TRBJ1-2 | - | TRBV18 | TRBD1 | CASSPGTGLNYGYTF | TGTGCCAGCTCACCCGGGACAGGGCTTAACTATGGCTACACCTTC
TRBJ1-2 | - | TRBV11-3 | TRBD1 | CASSWTGDDGYTF | TGTGCCAGCAGCTGGACAGGGGATGATGGCTACACCTTC
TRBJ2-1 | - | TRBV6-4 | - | CASSPVGGAAYNEQFF | TGTGCCAGCAGCCCCGTTGGGGGGGCCGCCTACAATGAGCAGTTCTTC